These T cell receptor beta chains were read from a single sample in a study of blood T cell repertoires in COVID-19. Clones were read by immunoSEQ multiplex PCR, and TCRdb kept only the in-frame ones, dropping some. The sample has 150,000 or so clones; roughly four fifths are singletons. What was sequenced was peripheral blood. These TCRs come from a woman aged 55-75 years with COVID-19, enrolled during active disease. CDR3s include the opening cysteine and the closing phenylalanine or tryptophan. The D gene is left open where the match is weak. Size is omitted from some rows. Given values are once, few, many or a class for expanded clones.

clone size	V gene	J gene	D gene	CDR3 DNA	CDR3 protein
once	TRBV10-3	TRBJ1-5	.	TGTGCCATCGGGTCGGGGGGGATTAGCAATCAGCCCCAGCATTTT	CAIGSGGISNQPQHF
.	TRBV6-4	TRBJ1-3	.	TGTGCCAGCAGTGACGGACTCTCTGGAAACACCATATATTTT	CASSDGLSGNTIYF
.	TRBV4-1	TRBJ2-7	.	TGCGCCAGCAGCCAAGCGGACAGCCCCTACGAGCAGTACTTC	CASSQADSPYEQYF
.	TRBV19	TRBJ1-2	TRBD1	TGTGCCAGTAGTATTCACTCGAGGGGGCGCGAGTATGGCTACACCTTC	CASSIHSRGREYGYTF
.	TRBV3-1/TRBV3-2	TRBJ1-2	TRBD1	TGTGCCAGCAGCCAACCGGGACAGGGGGGCCTTGGCTACACCTTC	CASSQPGQGGLGYTF
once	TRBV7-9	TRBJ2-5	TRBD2	TGTGCCAGCAGCTTAGCTGGGGGGGAAGAGACCCAGTACTTC	CASSLAGGEETQYF
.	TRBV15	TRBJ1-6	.	TGTGCCACCAGTCGAGATAGGTTTCGGGGAAGGTCACCCCTCCACTTT	CATSRDRFRGRSPLHF
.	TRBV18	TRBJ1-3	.	TGTGCCAGCTCACCGGACAGATCTGGAAACACCATATATTTT	CASSPDRSGNTIYF
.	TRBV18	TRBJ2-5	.	TGTGCCAGCTCTCCGCCAGGAGAGACCCAGTACTTC	CASSPPGETQYF
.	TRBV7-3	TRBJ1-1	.	TGTGCCAGCAGCCTAGAGAGCCGGATGAACACTGAAGCTTTCTTT	CASSLESRMNTEAFF
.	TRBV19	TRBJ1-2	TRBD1	TGTGCCAGTAGTATAAACAGGGGCTACCGTAACTATGGCTACACCTTC	CASSINRGYRNYGYTF
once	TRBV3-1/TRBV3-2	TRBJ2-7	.	TGTGCCAGCAGCCAAGCACTGGTATCCTACGAGCAGTACTTC	CASSQALVSYEQYF
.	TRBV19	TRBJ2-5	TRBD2	TGTGCCAGTAGTCGGGGGAGGGCGGGGGAGACCCAGTACTTC	CASSRGRAGETQYF
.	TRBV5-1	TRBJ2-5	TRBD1	TGCGCCAGCAGCTTGGAGGGACAGGGGGCCGAGACCCAGTACTTC	CASSLEGQGAETQYF
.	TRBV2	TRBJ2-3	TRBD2	TGTGCCAGCAGTGAAGGACTAGCGGGGGGAACAGATACGCAGTATTTT	CASSEGLAGGTDTQYF
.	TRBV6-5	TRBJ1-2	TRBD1	TGTGCCAGCAGCTTACCCTTGGGACAGCACTATGGCTACACCTTC	CASSLPLGQHYGYTF
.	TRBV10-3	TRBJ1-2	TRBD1	TGTGCCAGCGGGGACCCCCGGGGACAGCAAAATAACTATGGCTACACCTTC	CASGDPRGQQNNYGYTF
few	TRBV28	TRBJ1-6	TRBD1	TGTGCCAGCAGTTTTTCGTCAGGGGGCTCCTATAATTCACCCCTCCACTTT	CASSFSSGGSYNSPLHF
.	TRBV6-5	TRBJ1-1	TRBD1	TGTGCCAGCAGCCCGGGACAGGCTGAAGCTTTCTTT	CASSPGQAEAFF
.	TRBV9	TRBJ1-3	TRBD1	TGTGCCAGCAGCTTCCGGGACAGGGGAACTGGAAACACCATATATTTT	CASSFRDRGTGNTIYF
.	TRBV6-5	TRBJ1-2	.	TGTGCCAGCGGAGAAAGTGGCGGCTACACCTTC	CASGESGGYTF
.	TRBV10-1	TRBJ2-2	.	TGCGCCAGCAGTGAGTCCCGCAGGACGAACACCGGGGAGCTGTTTTTT	CASSESRRTNTGELFF
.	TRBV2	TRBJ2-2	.	TGTGCCAGCAGTGAAGCCGGTAGGAGGGCCGGGGAGCTGTTTTTT	CASSEAGRRAGELFF
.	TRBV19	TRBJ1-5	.	TGTGCCAGTAGTTATCTTCAACCCGGGGGACGTCTCAATCAGCCCCAGCATTTT	CASSYLQPGGRLNQPQHF
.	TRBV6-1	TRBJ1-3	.	TGTGCCAGCAGTGAATCGGTTGGAAACACCATATATTTT	CASSESVGNTIYF
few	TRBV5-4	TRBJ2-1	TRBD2	TGTGCCAGCAGCTTGGAGGCTAGCGGATACAATGAGCAGTTCTTC	CASSLEASGYNEQFF
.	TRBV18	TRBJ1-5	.	TGTGCCAGCTCACCTCGGGCCTCGGGAAGCAATCAGCCCCAGCATTTT	CASSPRASGSNQPQHF
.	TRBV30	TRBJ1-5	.	TGTGCCTGGAGTGGCGGGGGAAGGGCCGGCAGCAATCAGCCCCAGCATTTT	CAWSGGGRAGSNQPQHF
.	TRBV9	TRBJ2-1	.	TGTGCCAGCAGCCCCGGAGGGGGGAGGGACTACAATGAGCAGTTCTTC	CASSPGGGRDYNEQFF
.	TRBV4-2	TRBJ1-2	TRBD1	TGTGCCAGCAGCCAAGGCCTACGGGACAGTAACTATGGCTACACCTTC	CASSQGLRDSNYGYTF
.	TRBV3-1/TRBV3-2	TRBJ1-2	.	TGTGCCAGCAGCCAAGAACAGTTCTATGGCTACACCTTC	CASSQEQFYGYTF
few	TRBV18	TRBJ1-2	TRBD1	TGTGCCAGCTCCCTTGGGGGGACAGCTACTAACTATGGCTACACCTTC	CASSLGGTATNYGYTF
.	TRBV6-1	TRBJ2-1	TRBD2	TGTGCCAGCAGTGAAGCGGGGGGGTATAGAATAAGCTCCTACAATGAGCAGTTCTTC	CASSEAGGYRISSYNEQFF
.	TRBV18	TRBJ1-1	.	TGTGCCAGCTCCCTCGCCGGGGGAAGGAGTACTGAAGCTTTCTTT	CASSLAGGRSTEAFF
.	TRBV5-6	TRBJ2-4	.	TGTGCCAGCAGCTTCGTTCTTGGGGGAGGCAACATTCAGTACTTC	CASSFVLGGGNIQYF
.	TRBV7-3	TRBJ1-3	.	TGTGCCAGCAGCACACGATGGGGAAACACCATATATTTT	CASSTRWGNTIYF
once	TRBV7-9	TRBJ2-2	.	TGTGCCAGCAGCTCCGCTCGGGGTTGGGACGGGGAGCTGTTTTTT	CASSSARGWDGELFF
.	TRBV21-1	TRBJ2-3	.	TGTGCCAGCAGCAAAGGGCCAGATACGCAGTATTTT	CASSKGPDTQYF
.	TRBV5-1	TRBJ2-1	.	TGCGCCAGCACTCGGGACAAGAGCTCCTACAATGAGCAGTTCTTC	CASTRDKSSYNEQFF
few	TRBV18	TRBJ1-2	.	TGTGCCAGCTCACCGGGGCAGAATTCTAACTATGGCTACACCTTC	CASSPGQNSNYGYTF
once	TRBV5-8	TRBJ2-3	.	TGTGCCAGCAGCTTGGTCAGGGCCTACACAGATACGCAGTATTTT	CASSLVRAYTDTQYF
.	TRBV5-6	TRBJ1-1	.	TGTGCCAGCAGCTCCGGGGAAGGGAACACTGAAGCTTTCTTT	CASSSGEGNTEAFF
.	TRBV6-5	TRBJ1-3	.	TGTGCCAGCAGCCCCCCCCAGGTTGGAAACACCATATATTTT	CASSPPQVGNTIYF
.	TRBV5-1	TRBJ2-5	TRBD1	TGCGCCAGCAGAGAGGGGGCAGGGGAGACCCAGTACTTC	CASREGAGETQYF
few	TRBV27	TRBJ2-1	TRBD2	TGTGCCAGCAGTTTGGCTAGCGGGAGTAGTCGGGCCTACAATGAGCAGTTCTTC	CASSLASGSSRAYNEQFF
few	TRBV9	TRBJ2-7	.	TGTGCCAGCAGCGCCGGGACTGGTGCGGAGCAGTACTTC	CASSAGTGAEQYF
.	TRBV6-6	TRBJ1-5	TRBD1	TGTGCCAGCAGTTACCCAGGACAGGCCCCCGGGCCCCAGCATTTT	CASSYPGQAPGPQHF
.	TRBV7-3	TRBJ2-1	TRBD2	TGTGCCAGCAGCCTCACGGGACTAGCGGGGGTTGAGCAGTTCTTC	CASSLTGLAGVEQFF
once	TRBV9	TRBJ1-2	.	TGTGCCAGCAGCACCCAGGGGAGCTATGGCTACACCTTC	CASSTQGSYGYTF
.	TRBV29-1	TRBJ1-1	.	TGCAGCGTTGTAGGCCTGAGGATGAACACTGAAGCTTTCTTT	CSVVGLRMNTEAFF
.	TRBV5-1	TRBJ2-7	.	TGCGCCAGCAGCTTGGAGAGGGGGAACGAGCAGTACTTC	CASSLERGNEQYF
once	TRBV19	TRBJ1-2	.	TGTGCCAGTAACCTCGCAGGGCGGTATGGCTACACCTTC	CASNLAGRYGYTF
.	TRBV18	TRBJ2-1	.	TGTGCCAGCTCACCAGGAGGCAGGCCCAGCTCCTACAATGAGCAGTTCTTC	CASSPGGRPSSYNEQFF
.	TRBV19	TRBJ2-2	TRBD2	TGTGCCAGTAGTTACCAAGGCGGGAGGAGGACCGGGGAGCTGTTTTTT	CASSYQGGRRTGELFF
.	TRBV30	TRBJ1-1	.	TGTGCCTGCACACTCTCAGGCCGGACTGAAGCTTTCTTT	CACTLSGRTEAFF